This T cell receptor beta chain appears in the sequencing data of a study of CD8 T cells in ankylosing spondylitis. TCRdb reprocessed the 5' RACE reads via MiXCR and lists one record per CDR3 protein. Among 150,000 to 200,000 distinct CDR3 sequences listed, more than 9% were seen once. The CDR3 has 14 amino acids. Per germline, CDR1 KGHDR and CDR2 SFDVKD. V lost 4 bases and J lost 2; bases outside the gene matches: 2. Study-wide results and caveats: In ankylosing spondylitis blood, a motif of roughly 8 highly homologous TCR beta variants appeared characteristic. Disease-linked clones were reportedly significantly enriched in matched ankylosing spondylitis synovial fluid.

At least ten counts were recorded for this clonotype. The antigen is not known. The origin of this receptor is a male donor with ankylosing spondylitis or in good health (not recorded which). The genes are TRBV24-1 and TRBJ1-2, with 8 positions matching TRBD1. What was sequenced was blood, either unsorted or a sorted T cell fraction (not recorded which). The CDR3 DNA reads TGTGCCACCAGTGAGCGGACAGGGAACTATGGCTACACCTTC. This translates into CATSERTGNYGYTF.